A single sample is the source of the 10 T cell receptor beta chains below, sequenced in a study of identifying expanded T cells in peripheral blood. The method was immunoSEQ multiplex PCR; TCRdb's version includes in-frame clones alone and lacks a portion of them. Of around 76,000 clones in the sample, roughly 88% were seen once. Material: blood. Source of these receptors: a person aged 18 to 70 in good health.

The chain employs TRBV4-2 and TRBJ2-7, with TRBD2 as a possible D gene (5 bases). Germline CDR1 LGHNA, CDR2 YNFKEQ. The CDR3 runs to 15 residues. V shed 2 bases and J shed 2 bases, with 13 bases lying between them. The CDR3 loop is CASSQSADFTYEQYF. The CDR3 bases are TGTGCCAGCAGCCAAAGTGCGGACTTTACCTACGAGCAGTACTTC.

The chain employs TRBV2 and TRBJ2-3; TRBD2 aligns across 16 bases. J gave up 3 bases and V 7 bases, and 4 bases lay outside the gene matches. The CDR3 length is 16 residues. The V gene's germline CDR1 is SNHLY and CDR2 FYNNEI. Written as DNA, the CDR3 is TGTGCCAGCAAGGGACTAGCGGGGGGGAATACAGATACGCAGTATTTT. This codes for CASKGLAGGNTDTQYF.

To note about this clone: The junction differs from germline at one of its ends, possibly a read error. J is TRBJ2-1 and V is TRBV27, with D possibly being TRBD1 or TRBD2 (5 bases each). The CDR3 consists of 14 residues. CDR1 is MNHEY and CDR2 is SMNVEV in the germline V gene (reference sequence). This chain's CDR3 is CASGPGPSFNEQFF. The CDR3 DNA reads TGTGCCAGCGGACCGGGACCATCCTTCAATGAGCAGTTCTTC.

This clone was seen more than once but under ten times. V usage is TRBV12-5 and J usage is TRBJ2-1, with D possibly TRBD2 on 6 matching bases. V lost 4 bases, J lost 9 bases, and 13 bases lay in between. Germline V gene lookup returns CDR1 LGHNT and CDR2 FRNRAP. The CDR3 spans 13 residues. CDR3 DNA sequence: TGTGCTAGTGGTTCCCTCCCCGGGGGTGAGCAGTTCTTC. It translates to CASGSLPGGEQFF.

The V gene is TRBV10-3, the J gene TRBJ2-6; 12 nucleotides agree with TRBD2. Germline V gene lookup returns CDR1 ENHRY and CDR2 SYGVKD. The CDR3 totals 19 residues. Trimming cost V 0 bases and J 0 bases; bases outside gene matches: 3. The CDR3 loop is CAISESSSGRASGANVLTF. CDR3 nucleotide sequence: TGTGCCATCAGTGAGTCGTCTAGCGGGAGGGCCTCTGGGGCCAACGTCCTGACTTTC.

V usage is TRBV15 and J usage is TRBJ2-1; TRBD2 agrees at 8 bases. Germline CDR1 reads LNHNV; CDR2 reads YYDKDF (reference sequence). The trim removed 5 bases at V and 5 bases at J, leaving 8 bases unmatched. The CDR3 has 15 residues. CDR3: CATSDYAGGDNEQFF. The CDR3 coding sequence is TGTGCCACCAGCGACTATGCGGGAGGAGACAATGAGCAGTTCTTC.

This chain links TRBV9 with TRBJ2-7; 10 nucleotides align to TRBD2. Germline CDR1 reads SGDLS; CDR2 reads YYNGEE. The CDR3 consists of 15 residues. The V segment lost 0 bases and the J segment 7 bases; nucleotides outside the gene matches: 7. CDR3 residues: CASSVDGSGRYEQYF. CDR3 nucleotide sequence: TGTGCCAGCAGCGTAGATGGTAGCGGGAGGTATGAGCAGTACTTC.

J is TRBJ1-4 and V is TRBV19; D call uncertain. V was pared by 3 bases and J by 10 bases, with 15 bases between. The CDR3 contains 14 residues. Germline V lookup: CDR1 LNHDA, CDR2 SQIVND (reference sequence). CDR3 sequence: CASSIPDGVGKLFF. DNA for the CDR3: TGTGCCAGTAGTATCCCCGACGGCGTGGGAAAACTGTTTTTT.

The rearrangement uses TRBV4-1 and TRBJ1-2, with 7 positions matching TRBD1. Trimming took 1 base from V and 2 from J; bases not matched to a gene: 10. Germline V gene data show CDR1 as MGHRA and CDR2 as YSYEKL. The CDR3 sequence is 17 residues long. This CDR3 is CASSQVPLPGQNYGYTF. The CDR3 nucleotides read TGCGCCAGCAGCCAAGTCCCCTTACCGGGACAGAACTATGGCTACACCTTC.

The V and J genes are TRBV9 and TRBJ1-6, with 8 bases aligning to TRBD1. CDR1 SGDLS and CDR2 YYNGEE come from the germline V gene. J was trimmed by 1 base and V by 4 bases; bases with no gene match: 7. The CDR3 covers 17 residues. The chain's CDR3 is CASSLTGGVSYNSPLHF. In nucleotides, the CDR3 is TGTGCCAGCAGCTTAACAGGGGGAGTGTCCTATAATTCACCCCTCCACTTT.